A single T cell receptor (beta chain) is shown here with its context. These data belong to a study of T cell responses to AZD1222 COVID-19 vaccine. Sequencing was performed with immunoSEQ multiplex PCR; in TCRdb, only in-frame clones are kept and a portion is missing. The sample lists about 150,000 clones, more than 90% seen once, with about 1.6% in the top ten. The J segment lost 3 bases and the V segment lost 5 bases, leaving 6 bases of the junction unmatched. Germline loops: CDR1 MNHEY, CDR2 SVGAGI. This CDR3 has 14 residues. The sample was peripheral blood, taken 28 days after the second AZD1222 dose. The sequence derives from an adult who received the AZD1222 COVID-19 vaccine. The rearrangement links TRBV6-5 to TRBJ1-1, with TRBD1 identical over 7 bases. CDR3 in amino acids: CASSPDRAYTEAFF. The CDR3 nucleotides read TGTGCCAGCAGTCCCGACAGGGCCTACACTGAAGCTTTCTTT.